The sequence of this TCR beta chain was determined in a study of response to subunit inactivated influenza vaccine. CDR1 and CDR2 from the germline V gene are SGHRS and YFSETQ. There are 15 residues in the CDR3. Deletions cut 2 bases from V and 4 bases from J, with 15 bases between. This clonotype came up a few times. TCRdb re-analysed the RT-PCR reads in MiXCR, keeping a single row per CDR3 protein. This table has around 530,000 distinct CDR3 sequences, approximately 17% appearing once. The sequenced sample was CD4+ T cells sorted from PBMCs, obtained less than 30 months after vaccination. The chain combines TRBV5-1 with TRBJ1-1; D gene unclear. The sequence came from a man between 50 and 69 years old who received an inactivated influenza vaccine. CDR3 nucleotide sequence: TGCGCCAGCAGCTTAGATTCGCCCGAGGGCACTGAAGCTTTCTTT. It translates to CASSLDSPEGTEAFF.